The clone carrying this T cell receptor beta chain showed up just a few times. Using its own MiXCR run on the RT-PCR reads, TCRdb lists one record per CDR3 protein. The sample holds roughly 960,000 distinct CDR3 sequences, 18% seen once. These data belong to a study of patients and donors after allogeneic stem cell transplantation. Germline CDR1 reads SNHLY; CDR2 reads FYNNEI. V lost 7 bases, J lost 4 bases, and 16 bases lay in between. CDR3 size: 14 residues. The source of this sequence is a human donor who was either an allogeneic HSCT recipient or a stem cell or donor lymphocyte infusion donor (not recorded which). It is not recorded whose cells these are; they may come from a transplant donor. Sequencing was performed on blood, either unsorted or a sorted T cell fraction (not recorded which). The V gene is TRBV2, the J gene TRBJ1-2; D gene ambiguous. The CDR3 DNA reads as TGTGCCAGCACCGCCTTCTCGGGCGGCTATGGCTACACCTTC. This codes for CASTAFSGGYGYTF.